These T cell receptor beta chains were read from a single sample in a study of shared clonotypes between healthy human individuals. The data were produced by immunoSEQ multiplex PCR, yet TCRdb's version contains in-frame clones alone and is incomplete. The profile covers a few million clones, with approximately 94% appearing a single time and around 0.13% taken by the ten largest. The specimen was naive CD4+ T cells sorted from blood. The receptors were gathered from a man in his late teens or twenties in good health. The CDR3 runs from the conserved cysteine through the conserved F or W. Each record gives: J gene, D gene, V gene, clone size, CDR3 DNA, CDR3 protein. A D gene is named only where the DNA matches it firmly. Only part of the rows carry a size: once, few, many, or a class if the clone is expanded.

>TRBJ2-2|.|TRBV5-6|.
TGTGCCAGCAGCCGCTATCTGGGGGCGGGGAACACCGGGGAGCTGTTTTTT
CASSRYLGAGNTGELFF
>TRBJ1-1|.|TRBV10-3|.
TGTGCCATCATGAGTAAGGGGGGCTCGTACACTGAAGCTTTCTTT
CAIMSKGGSYTEAFF
>TRBJ1-2|.|TRBV6-5|.
TGTGCCAGCAGTACCCGGCCGTCGGCCTATGGCTACACCTTC
CASSTRPSAYGYTF
>TRBJ1-2|TRBD1|TRBV18|.
TGTGCCAGCTCACCGACAGGGGAGGACTATGGCTACACCTTC
CASSPTGEDYGYTF
>TRBJ1-6|TRBD1|TRBV4-1|.
TGCGCCAGCAGCCAAGTACAGGGGGCACCCCTCCACTTT
CASSQVQGAPLHF
>TRBJ1-1|.|TRBV14|.
TGTGCCAGCAGCCCGGGGGTTAACACTGAAGCTTTCTTT
CASSPGVNTEAFF
>TRBJ1-2|.|TRBV5-6|.
TGTGCCAGCAGTGACAGGACTAACTATGGCTACACCTTC
CASSDRTNYGYTF
>TRBJ2-1|.|TRBV7-8|.
TGTGCCAGCAGCCCATGGGGTACTAAGATCTACAATGAGCAGTTCTTC
CASSPWGTKIYNEQFF
>TRBJ2-1|.|TRBV11-2|.
TGTGCCAGCAGCTTAGTACCTAATGAGCAGTTCTTC
CASSLVPNEQFF
>TRBJ2-1|TRBD2|TRBV7-2|.
TGTGCCAGCAGTCTAGGGATTAGCGGGGGTCCTGCGCGTTACAATGAGCAGTTCTTC
CASSLGISGGPARYNEQFF
>TRBJ1-5|.|TRBV27|.
TGTGCCAGCAGTTTTGACCCGAGGGATCAGCCCCAGCATTTT
CASSFDPRDQPQHF
>TRBJ1-2|TRBD1|TRBV19|.
TGTGCCAGTAGTCTGGACAGGCGGTCGTCGGAAGGCTACACCTTC
CASSLDRRSSEGYTF
>TRBJ1-2|TRBD1|TRBV6-5|.
TGTGCCAGCAGTTACCACAGGGGTTTCGACTATGGCTACACCTTC
CASSYHRGFDYGYTF
>TRBJ2-1|.|TRBV7-2|.
TGTGCCAGCAGCTTTGGGGGGGCCTCCTACAATGAGCAGTTCTTC
CASSFGGASYNEQFF
>TRBJ1-1|TRBD1|TRBV6-5|.
TGTGCCAGCAAGGCGGGACAGGGTTACACTGAAGCTTTCTTT
CASKAGQGYTEAFF
>TRBJ1-3|TRBD1|TRBV5-4|.
TGTGCCAGCAGCTCGGGACAGCTGACCTCTGGAAACACCATATATTTT
CASSSGQLTSGNTIYF
>TRBJ2-7|.|TRBV6-6|.
TGTGCCAGCAGTACCAGCGGCTACGAGCAGTACTTC
CASSTSGYEQYF
>TRBJ2-1|TRBD2|TRBV5-6|.
TGTGCCAGCAGCTTGGTACTAGCGGGTAGAGAGCAGTTCTTC
CASSLVLAGREQFF
>TRBJ2-5|.|TRBV6-6|.
TGTGCCAGCAGTTACGAGGGACTCCAAGAGACCCAGTACTTC
CASSYEGLQETQYF
>TRBJ2-5|TRBD2|TRBV10-3|.
TGTGCCATCAGTGCTAGCGGGGGGGCCCAAGAGACCCAGTACTTC
CAISASGGAQETQYF
>TRBJ2-7|.|TRBV10-3|.
TGTGCCACCGGAGCAGGGTTCCACGAGCAGTACTTC
CATGAGFHEQYF
>TRBJ2-7|TRBD2|TRBV27|.
TGTGCCAGCAGTTTATCGTCGACTAGCGGGAGGGCCGGCGAGCAGTACTTC
CASSLSSTSGRAGEQYF
>TRBJ1-2|TRBD1|TRBV6-5|few
TGTGCCAGCAGTTACTCCGGGACAGGGAACTATGGCTACACCTTC
CASSYSGTGNYGYTF
>TRBJ1-4|.|TRBV5-1|.
TGCGCCAGCAGCTTGGTTGCAGGTCTGGGGGAAAAACTGTTTTTT
CASSLVAGLGEKLFF
>TRBJ2-5|.|TRBV30|.
TGTGCCTGGACCCAGGGAGTCCGGGAGACCCAGTACTTC
CAWTQGVRETQYF
>TRBJ1-3|.|TRBV14|.
TGTGCCAGCAGCCAGCGGCTCTCTGGAAACACCATATATTTT
CASSQRLSGNTIYF
>TRBJ2-1|.|TRBV5-1|.
TGCGCCAGCAGCTTGATAGGGGGAGGCTACAATGAGCAGTTCTTC
CASSLIGGGYNEQFF
>TRBJ1-5|.|TRBV10-3|.
TGTGCCATCAGATCCGGGACCGAAAATCAGCCCCAGCATTTT
CAIRSGTENQPQHF
>TRBJ1-2|.|TRBV7-3|.
TGTGCCAGCAGCCCGACTGGTGGGGCGCGCTACACCTTC
CASSPTGGARYTF
>TRBJ2-2|.|TRBV18|.
TGTGCCAGCTCACCGGGCCGGACAACCCCCGGGGAGCTGTTTTTT
CASSPGRTTPGELFF
>TRBJ2-1|TRBD2|TRBV5-1|.
TGCGCCAGCAGCTTGGAACTAGCGGAGTACAATGAGCAGTTCTTC
CASSLELAEYNEQFF
>TRBJ2-5|.|TRBV11-2|once
TGTGCCAGCAGCTTACGCAGTCAAGAGACCCAGTACTTC
CASSLRSQETQYF
>TRBJ1-2|TRBD1|TRBV28|.
TGTGCCAGCAGTACCACCGGGACAGGGGGCTACACCTTC
CASSTTGTGGYTF
>TRBJ2-6|.|TRBV30|.
TGTGCCTGGGGGATCTCTGGGGCCAACGTCCTGACTTTC
CAWGISGANVLTF
>TRBJ2-7|TRBD2|TRBV7-8|.
TGTGCCAGCAGCTTAGACATAGCGGGTCCCCGATCCTACGAGCAGTACTTC
CASSLDIAGPRSYEQYF
>TRBJ2-3|.|TRBV15|.
TGTGCCACCAGAATGTCGGGAGCGCCCCCCACAGATACGCAGTATTTT
CATRMSGAPPTDTQYF
>TRBJ2-5|.|TRBV19|.
TGTGCCAGTAGTATAGCTGGGTCCCAAGAGACCCAGTACTTC
CASSIAGSQETQYF
>TRBJ1-2|.|TRBV6-1|.
TGTGCCAGCAATCCGGGAACTTACTATGGCTACACCTTC
CASNPGTYYGYTF
>TRBJ2-7|TRBD1|TRBV7-2|.
TGTGCCAGCAGCTTAGGAGGACAGGGAAACACCTACGAGCAGTACTTC
CASSLGGQGNTYEQYF
>TRBJ2-7|TRBD2|TRBV7-2|.
TGTGCCAGCAGCTTCCGGGACTACTACGAGCAGTACTTC
CASSFRDYYEQYF
>TRBJ1-2|.|TRBV6-5|.
TGTGCCAGCCGCCGGGGAGGGGTGGACTATGGCTACACCTTC
CASRRGGVDYGYTF
>TRBJ1-1|.|TRBV19|.
TGTGCCAGTAGTACCCAGACGAACACTGAAGCTTTCTTT
CASSTQTNTEAFF
>TRBJ2-3|.|TRBV7-9|once
TGTGCCAGCAGCTCAGCGGCGGGGATAGATACGCAGTATTTT
CASSSAAGIDTQYF
>TRBJ2-7|.|TRBV30|.
TGTGCCTGGAGTTCCGGGAGTTACGAGCAGTACTTC
CAWSSGSYEQYF
>TRBJ2-1|TRBD1|TRBV6-5|once
TGTGCCAGCAGTCGACAGGGGGAGCAGTTCTTC
CASSRQGEQFF
>TRBJ2-1|.|TRBV25-1|.
TGTGCCAGCAGAATTTCGGGGGAGTCCTACAATGAGCAGTTCTTC
CASRISGESYNEQFF
>TRBJ1-4|.|TRBV30|.
TGTGCCTGGAGTTATAGCGGGGGTGAAAAACTGTTTTTT
CAWSYSGGEKLFF
>TRBJ2-3|.|TRBV20-1|.
TGCAGTGCTCTGGGCACAGATACGCAGTATTTT
CSALGTDTQYF
>TRBJ2-3|.|TRBV13|.
TGTGCCAGCAGCTTAGGCCTGGGGGCGGTAGAAGATACGCAGTATTTT
CASSLGLGAVEDTQYF
>TRBJ1-1|.|TRBV5-5|.
TGTGCCAGCAGCTTTCCGTCAGGGGCGCAGGCTTTCTTT
CASSFPSGAQAFF
>TRBJ2-7|.|TRBV19|.
TGTGCCAGTAGTACGGCAGGGCGCGGGGAGGACATGCGCTACGAGCAGTACTTC
CASSTAGRGEDMRYEQYF
>TRBJ1-6|.|TRBV30|.
TGTGCCTGGACAGGAGATCTTGTTACCCTCCACTTT
CAWTGDLVTLHF
>TRBJ1-4|.|TRBV25-1|.
TGTGCCAGCAGTGGACAAACCGCAACTAATGAAAAACTGTTTTTT
CASSGQTATNEKLFF